The rows below give T cell receptor beta chains drawn from one sample of a study of blood T cell repertoires in COVID-19. Clones were sequenced by immunoSEQ multiplex PCR, and TCRdb holds only the in-frame ones, with some missing. The sample includes over 35,000 clones, around 80% of them seen just once. Sequenced input: peripheral blood. These receptors were collected from a man between 60 and 75 years old with acute or convalescent COVID-19. Each CDR3 is given with its conserved first and last residue. Each record gives: CDR3 DNA, CDR3 protein, clone size, J gene, V gene, D gene. D genes are given only for firm matches. Clone size is shown for a subset of rows, as once, few, many or a class of expanded clone.

DNA: TGTGCCAGCAGCTCTACGGGGCTAGCGGGAGGATACAATGAGCAGTTCTTC
CDR3: CASSSTGLAGGYNEQFF
size: -
J: TRBJ2-1
V: TRBV7-2
D: TRBD2

DNA: TGTGCCAGCGCGGCAGGACAGGCCCTCACAGATACGCAGTATTTT
CDR3: CASAAGQALTDTQYF
size: -
J: TRBJ2-3
V: TRBV11-3
D: TRBD1

DNA: TGCGCCAGCAGCTTGATGGGGACAGGCCTCAATGAGCAGTTCTTC
CDR3: CASSLMGTGLNEQFF
size: many
J: TRBJ2-1
V: TRBV5-1
D: TRBD1

DNA: TGTGCCAGCAGCCAGAAGACAGGGGGCGCGTTGTATGTCTTT
CDR3: CASSQKTGGALYVF
size: -
J: TRBJ1-1
V: TRBV3-1/TRBV3-2
D: TRBD1

DNA: TGTGCCAGCAGCCAGGGACAGCCTCCATACGAGCAGTACTTC
CDR3: CASSQGQPPYEQYF
size: -
J: TRBJ2-7
V: TRBV7-2
D: TRBD1

DNA: TGTGCCAGCAGAAAGGCAGGGGGATCCTACGAGCAGTACTTC
CDR3: CASRKAGGSYEQYF
size: -
J: TRBJ2-7
V: TRBV5-6
D: TRBD1

DNA: TGTGCCAGCAGCTTCACGACAGCGGGCAATGAGCAGTTCTTC
CDR3: CASSFTTAGNEQFF
size: -
J: TRBJ2-1
V: TRBV7-9
D: -

DNA: TGTGCCAGCAGTTCCGTAGCGGGAGGGGTCTACAATGAGCAGTTCTTC
CDR3: CASSSVAGGVYNEQFF
size: -
J: TRBJ2-1
V: TRBV2
D: TRBD2

DNA: TGTGCCAGCAGTGACCCCGGGAGGGGGCTAGAACAGCCCCAGCATTTT
CDR3: CASSDPGRGLEQPQHF
size: few
J: TRBJ1-5
V: TRBV6-1
D: TRBD1

DNA: TGTGCCTGGAGTGGAGGACATTTAAGCTCCTACGAGCAGTACTTC
CDR3: CAWSGGHLSSYEQYF
size: -
J: TRBJ2-7
V: TRBV30
D: -

DNA: TGTGCCACCAGCAGAGAGACAGGGTTAACCACTGAAGCTTTCTTT
CDR3: CATSRETGLTTEAFF
size: -
J: TRBJ1-1
V: TRBV15
D: TRBD1

DNA: TGCGCCAGCAGCACGAGCGGGTTTGGGAATGAAGCTTTCTTT
CDR3: CASSTSGFGNEAFF
size: -
J: TRBJ1-1
V: TRBV5-1
D: -

DNA: TGTGCCAGTAGTATAGCCTTCGGACTTTCTCCCTACAATGAGCAGTTCTTC
CDR3: CASSIAFGLSPYNEQFF
size: few
J: TRBJ2-1
V: TRBV19
D: -

DNA: TGTGCCAGCAGGCAAGGTCGGGGAGGGCCGGTAGAGCAGTACTTC
CDR3: CASRQGRGGPVEQYF
size: -
J: TRBJ2-7
V: TRBV27
D: TRBD2

DNA: TGTGCCAGCAGCCGGACTAGCGGGAGACTCAGGGCCGGGGAGCTGTTTTTT
CDR3: CASSRTSGRLRAGELFF
size: few
J: TRBJ2-2
V: TRBV13
D: TRBD2

DNA: TGTGCCAGCAGCCTAAGGGCCGGGACAAGGGGTACGGAGCAGTACTTC
CDR3: CASSLRAGTRGTEQYF
size: -
J: TRBJ2-7
V: TRBV5-6
D: -

DNA: TGTGCCAGCAGTCCGGGACTAGCGTACAATGAGCAGTTCTTC
CDR3: CASSPGLAYNEQFF
size: -
J: TRBJ2-1
V: TRBV6-6
D: TRBD2

DNA: TGCAGTGCTAGTTGGCGGGGGGCCTACAATGAGCAGTTCTTC
CDR3: CSASWRGAYNEQFF
size: -
J: TRBJ2-1
V: TRBV20-1
D: TRBD2

DNA: TGTGCCAGCAGCTCCCTTAAAGAGACCCAGTACTTC
CDR3: CASSSLKETQYF
size: -
J: TRBJ2-5
V: TRBV6-5
D: -

DNA: TGTGCCACCAGCAGAGAAGGAGGGACCCGCTCTCACTACGAGCAGTACTTC
CDR3: CATSREGGTRSHYEQYF
size: few
J: TRBJ2-7
V: TRBV15
D: -

DNA: TGTGCCAGCAGTTGGGCAGGGGTGCGGGAGAGCTACACCTTC
CDR3: CASSWAGVRESYTF
size: -
J: TRBJ1-2
V: TRBV28
D: -

DNA: TGTGCCACCAGTGATCCGCGCCGGGACAGCGGGGGCAATGAGCAGTTCTTC
CDR3: CATSDPRRDSGGNEQFF
size: once
J: TRBJ2-1
V: TRBV24-1
D: -

DNA: TGTGCCAGCAGCTTTCCCACAGCTCCCCGTGGGGGACAGGGCACTGAAGCTTTCTTT
CDR3: CASSFPTAPRGGQGTEAFF
size: -
J: TRBJ1-1
V: TRBV11-2
D: TRBD1

DNA: TGTGCCTGGTCTTACAGGGGTCCCGGCTACACCTTC
CDR3: CAWSYRGPGYTF
size: -
J: TRBJ1-2
V: TRBV30
D: TRBD1

DNA: TGTGCCAGCAGCCAAGGCGGTAGCGGGACAAGCACAGATACGCAGTATTTT
CDR3: CASSQGGSGTSTDTQYF
size: -
J: TRBJ2-3
V: TRBV3-1/TRBV3-2
D: TRBD2

DNA: TGTGCCAGCAGTGGCGGGACAGGGCAATTTAGGGCGGGTCAGCCCCAGCATTTT
CDR3: CASSGGTGQFRAGQPQHF
size: -
J: TRBJ1-5
V: TRBV6-1
D: TRBD1

DNA: TGTGCCAGCGGTAGGGAGGGCCGGTTCACAGATACGCAGTATTTT
CDR3: CASGREGRFTDTQYF
size: few
J: TRBJ2-3
V: TRBV6-5
D: TRBD2